The sequence of this T cell receptor beta chain was determined in a study of T cell responses to AZD1222 COVID-19 vaccine. Overall study findings and caveats: Unmutated variant regions reportedly attract nearly half of all spike-specific TCRs.

The assay was immunoSEQ multiplex PCR, and TCRdb's table has in-frame clones only and misses some. This table has tens of thousands of clones, around 90% appearing once. Trimming removed 0 bases at V and 9 bases at J, with 9 bases between. The CDR3 has 12 amino acids. Germline CDR1 GTSNPN, CDR2 SVGIG (reference sequence). As for this clone: Its cognate antigen is unknown.

This TCR was recovered from an adult in good health. This material consisted of peripheral blood, taken on day 0 of AZD1222 vaccination. The chain joins TRBV30 to TRBJ2-1; no clear D gene. The DNA for the CDR3 is TGTGCCTGGAGTGTACAAGGGCTTGAGCAGTTCTTC. This encodes CAWSVQGLEQFF. The full variable domain, with the rest looked up from reference TRBV30 and TRBJ2-1, is SQTIHQWPATLVQPVGSPLSLECTVEGTSNPNLYWYRQAAGRGLQLLFYSVGIGQISSEVPQNLSASRPQDRQFILSSKKLLLSDSGFYLCAWSVQGLEQFFGPGTRLTVL.